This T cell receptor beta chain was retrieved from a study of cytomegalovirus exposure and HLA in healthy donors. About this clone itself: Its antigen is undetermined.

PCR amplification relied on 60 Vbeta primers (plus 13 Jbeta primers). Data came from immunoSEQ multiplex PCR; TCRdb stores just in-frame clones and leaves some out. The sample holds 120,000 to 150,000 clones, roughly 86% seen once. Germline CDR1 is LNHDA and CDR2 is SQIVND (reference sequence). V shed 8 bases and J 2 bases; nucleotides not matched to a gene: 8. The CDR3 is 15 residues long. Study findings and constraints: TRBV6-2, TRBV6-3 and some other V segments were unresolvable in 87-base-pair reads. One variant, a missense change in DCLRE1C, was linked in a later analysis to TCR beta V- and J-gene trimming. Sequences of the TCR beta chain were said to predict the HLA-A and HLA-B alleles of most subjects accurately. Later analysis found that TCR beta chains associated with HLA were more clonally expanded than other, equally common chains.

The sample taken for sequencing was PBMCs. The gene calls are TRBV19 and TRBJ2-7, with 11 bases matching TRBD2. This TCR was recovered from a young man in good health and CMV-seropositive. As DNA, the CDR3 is TGTGCCAGTTCCGGGACTAGCGGTACCCCCTACGAGCAGTACTTC. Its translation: CASSGTSGTPYEQYF.